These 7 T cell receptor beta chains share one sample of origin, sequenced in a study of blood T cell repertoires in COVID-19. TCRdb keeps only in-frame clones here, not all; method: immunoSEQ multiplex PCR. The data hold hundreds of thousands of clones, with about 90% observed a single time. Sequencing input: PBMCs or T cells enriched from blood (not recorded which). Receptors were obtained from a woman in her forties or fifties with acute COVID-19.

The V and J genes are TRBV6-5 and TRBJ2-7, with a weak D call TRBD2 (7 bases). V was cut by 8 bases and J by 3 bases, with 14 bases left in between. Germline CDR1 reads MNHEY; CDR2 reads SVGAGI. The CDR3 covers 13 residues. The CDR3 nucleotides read TGTGCCAGCGGGGGGGGCAGGAGCTACGAGCAGTACTTC. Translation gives CASGGGRSYEQYF.

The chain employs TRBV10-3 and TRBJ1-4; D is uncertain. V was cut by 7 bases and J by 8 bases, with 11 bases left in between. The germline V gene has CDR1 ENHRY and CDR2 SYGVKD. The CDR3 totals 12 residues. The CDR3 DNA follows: TGTGCCATCACGTGGGGAGGGGAAAAACTGTTTTTT. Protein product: CAITWGGEKLFF.

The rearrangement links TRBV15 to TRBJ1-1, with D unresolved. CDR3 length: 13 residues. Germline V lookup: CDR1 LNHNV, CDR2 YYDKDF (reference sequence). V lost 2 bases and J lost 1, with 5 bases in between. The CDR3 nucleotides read TGTGCCACCAGCAGACCCCAGAACACTGAAGCTTTCTTT. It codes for CATSRPQNTEAFF.

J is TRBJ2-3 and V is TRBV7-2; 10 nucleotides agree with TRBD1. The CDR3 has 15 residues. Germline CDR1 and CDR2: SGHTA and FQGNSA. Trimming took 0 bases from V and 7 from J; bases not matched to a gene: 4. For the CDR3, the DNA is TGTGCCAGCAGCTTAGCGGGACAGGGGTCCCATACGCAGTATTTT. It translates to CASSLAGQGSHTQYF.

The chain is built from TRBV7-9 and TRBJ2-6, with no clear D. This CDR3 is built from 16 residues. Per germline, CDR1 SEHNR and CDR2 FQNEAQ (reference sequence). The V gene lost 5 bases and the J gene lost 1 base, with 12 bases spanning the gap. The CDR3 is CASSPFQTSGANVLTF. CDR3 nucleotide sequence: TGTGCCAGCAGCCCCTTTCAAACTTCTGGGGCCAACGTCCTGACTTTC.

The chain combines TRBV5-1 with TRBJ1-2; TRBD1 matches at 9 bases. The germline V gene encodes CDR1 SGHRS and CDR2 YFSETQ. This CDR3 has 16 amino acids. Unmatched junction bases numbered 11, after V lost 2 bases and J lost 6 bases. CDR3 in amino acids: CASSLGAGTGLDGYTF. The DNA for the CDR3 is TGCGCCAGCAGCTTAGGCGCCGGGACAGGGCTGGATGGCTACACCTTC.

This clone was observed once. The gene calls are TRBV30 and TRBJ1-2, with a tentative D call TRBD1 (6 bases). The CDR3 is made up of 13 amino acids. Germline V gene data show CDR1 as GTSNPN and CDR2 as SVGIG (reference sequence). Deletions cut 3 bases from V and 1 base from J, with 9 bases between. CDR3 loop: CAWRQGLNYGYTF. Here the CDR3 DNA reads TGTGCCTGGAGGCAGGGGCTTAACTATGGCTACACCTTC.